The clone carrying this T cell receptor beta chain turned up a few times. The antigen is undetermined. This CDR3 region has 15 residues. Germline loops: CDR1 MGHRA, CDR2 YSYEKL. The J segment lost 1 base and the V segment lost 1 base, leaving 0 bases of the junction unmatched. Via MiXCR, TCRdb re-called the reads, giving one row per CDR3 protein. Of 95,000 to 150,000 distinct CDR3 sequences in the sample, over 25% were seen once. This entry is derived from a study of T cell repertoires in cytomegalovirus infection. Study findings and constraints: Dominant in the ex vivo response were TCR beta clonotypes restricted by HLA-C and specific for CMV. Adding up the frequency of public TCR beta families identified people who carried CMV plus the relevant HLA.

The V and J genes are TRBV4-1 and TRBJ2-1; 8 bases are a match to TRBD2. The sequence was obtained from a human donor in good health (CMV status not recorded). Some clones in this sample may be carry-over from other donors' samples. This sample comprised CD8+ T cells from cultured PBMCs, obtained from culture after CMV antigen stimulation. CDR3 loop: CASSQGGGSYNEQFF. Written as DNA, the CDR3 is TGCGCCAGCAGCCAAGGCGGGGGGTCCTACAATGAGCAGTTCTTC.